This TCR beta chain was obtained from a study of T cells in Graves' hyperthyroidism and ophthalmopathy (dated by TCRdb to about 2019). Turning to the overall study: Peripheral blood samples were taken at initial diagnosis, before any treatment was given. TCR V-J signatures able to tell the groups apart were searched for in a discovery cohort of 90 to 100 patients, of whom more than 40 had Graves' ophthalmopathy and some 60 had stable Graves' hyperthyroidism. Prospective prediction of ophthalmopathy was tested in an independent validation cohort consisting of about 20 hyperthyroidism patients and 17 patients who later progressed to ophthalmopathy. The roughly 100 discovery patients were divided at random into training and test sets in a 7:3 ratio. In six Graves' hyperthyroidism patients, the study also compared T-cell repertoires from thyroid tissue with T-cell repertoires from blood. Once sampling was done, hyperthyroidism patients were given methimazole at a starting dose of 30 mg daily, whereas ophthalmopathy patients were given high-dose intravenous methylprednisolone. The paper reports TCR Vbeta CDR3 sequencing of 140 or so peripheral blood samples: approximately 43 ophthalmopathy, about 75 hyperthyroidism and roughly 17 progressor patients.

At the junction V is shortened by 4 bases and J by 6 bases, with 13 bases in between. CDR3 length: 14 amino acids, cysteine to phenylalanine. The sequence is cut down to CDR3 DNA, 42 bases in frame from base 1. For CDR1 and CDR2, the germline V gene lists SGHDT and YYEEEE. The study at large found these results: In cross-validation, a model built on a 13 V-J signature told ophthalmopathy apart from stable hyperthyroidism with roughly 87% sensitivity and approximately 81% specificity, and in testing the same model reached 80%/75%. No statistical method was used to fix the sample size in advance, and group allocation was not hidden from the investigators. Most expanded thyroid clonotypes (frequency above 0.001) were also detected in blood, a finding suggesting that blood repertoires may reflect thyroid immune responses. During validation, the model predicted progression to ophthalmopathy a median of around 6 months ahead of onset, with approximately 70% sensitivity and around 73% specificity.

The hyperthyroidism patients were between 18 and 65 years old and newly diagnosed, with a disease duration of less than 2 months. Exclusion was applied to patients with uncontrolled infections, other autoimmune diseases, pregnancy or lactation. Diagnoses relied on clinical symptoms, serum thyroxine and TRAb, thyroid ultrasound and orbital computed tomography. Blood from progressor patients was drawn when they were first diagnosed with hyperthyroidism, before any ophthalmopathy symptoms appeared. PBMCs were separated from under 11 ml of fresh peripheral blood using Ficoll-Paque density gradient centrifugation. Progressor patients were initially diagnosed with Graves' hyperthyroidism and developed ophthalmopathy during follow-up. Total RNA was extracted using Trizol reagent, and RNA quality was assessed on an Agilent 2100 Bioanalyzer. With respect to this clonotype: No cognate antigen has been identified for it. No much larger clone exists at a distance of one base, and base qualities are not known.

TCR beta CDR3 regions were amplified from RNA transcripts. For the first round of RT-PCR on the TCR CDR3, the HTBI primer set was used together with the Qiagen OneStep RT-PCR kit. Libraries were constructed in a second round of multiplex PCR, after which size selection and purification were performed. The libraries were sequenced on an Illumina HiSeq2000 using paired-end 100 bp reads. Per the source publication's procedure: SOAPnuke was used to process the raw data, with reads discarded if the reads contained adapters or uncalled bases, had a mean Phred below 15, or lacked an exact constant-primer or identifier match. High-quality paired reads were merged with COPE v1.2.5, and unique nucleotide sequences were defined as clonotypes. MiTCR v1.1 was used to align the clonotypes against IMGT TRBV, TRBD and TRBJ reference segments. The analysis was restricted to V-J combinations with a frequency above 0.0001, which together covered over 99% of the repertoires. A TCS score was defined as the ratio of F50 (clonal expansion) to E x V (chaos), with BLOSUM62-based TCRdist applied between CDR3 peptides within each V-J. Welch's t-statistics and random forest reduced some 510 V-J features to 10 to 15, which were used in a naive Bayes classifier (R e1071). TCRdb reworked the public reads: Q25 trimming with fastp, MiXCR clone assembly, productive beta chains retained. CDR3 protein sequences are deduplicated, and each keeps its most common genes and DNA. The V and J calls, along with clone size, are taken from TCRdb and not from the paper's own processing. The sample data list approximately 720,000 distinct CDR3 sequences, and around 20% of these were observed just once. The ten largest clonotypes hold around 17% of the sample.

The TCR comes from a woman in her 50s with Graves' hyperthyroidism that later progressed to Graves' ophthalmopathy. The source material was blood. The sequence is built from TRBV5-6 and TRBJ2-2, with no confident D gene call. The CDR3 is CASSPQGGAGELFF. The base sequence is TGTGCCAGCAGCCCCCAAGGTGGGGCCGGGGAGCTGTTTTTT.